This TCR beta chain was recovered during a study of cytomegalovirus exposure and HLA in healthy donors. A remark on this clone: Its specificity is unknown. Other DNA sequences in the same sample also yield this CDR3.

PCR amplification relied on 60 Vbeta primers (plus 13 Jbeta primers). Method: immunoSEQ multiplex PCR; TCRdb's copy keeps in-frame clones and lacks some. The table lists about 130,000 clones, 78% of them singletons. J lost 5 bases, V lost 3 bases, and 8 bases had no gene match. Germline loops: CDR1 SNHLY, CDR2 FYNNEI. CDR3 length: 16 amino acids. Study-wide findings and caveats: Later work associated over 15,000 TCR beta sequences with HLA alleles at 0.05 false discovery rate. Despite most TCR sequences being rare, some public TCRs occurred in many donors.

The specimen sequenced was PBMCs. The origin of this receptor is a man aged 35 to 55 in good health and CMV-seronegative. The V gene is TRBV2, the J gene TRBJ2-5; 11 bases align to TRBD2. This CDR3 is CASSEGLAGGEETQYF. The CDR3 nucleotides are TGTGCCAGCAGTGAGGGGCTAGCGGGGGGTGAGGAGACCCAGTACTTC.